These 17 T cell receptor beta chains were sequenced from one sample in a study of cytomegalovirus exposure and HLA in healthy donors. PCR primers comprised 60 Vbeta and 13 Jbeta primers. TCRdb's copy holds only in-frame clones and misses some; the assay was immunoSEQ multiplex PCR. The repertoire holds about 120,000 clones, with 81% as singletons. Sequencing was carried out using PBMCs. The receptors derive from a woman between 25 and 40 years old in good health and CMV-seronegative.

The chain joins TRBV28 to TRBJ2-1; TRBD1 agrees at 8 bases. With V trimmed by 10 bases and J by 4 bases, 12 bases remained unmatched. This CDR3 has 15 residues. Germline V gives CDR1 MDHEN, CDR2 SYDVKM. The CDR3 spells CATKQQGVGYNEQFF. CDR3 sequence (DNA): TGTGCCACCAAACAACAGGGGGTGGGGTACAATGAGCAGTTCTTC.

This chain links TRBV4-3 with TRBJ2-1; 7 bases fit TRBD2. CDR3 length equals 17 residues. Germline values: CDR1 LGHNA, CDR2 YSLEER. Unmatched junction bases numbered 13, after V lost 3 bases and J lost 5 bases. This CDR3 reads CASSQGGGSGIHNEQFF. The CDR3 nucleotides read TGCGCCAGCAGCCAGGGCGGGGGTAGCGGAATACACAATGAGCAGTTCTTC.

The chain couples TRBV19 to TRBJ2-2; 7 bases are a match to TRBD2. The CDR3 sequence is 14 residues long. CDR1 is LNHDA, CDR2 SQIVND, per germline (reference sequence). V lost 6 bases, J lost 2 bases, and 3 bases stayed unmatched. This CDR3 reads CASRSSGNTGELFF. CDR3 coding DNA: TGTGCCAGTAGGTCTAGCGGTAACACCGGGGAGCTGTTTTTT.

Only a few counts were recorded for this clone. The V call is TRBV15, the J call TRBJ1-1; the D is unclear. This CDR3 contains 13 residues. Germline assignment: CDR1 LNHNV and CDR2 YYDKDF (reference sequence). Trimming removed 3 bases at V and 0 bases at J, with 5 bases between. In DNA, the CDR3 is TGTGCCACCAGCAGTGACTTGAACACTGAAGCTTTCTTT. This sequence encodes CATSSDLNTEAFF.

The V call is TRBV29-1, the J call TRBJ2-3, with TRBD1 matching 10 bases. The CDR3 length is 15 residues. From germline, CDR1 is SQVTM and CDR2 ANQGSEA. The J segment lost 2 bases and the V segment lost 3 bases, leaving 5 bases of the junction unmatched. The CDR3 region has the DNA TGCAGCGTTGAGATGGGACAGGGGTTCACAGATACGCAGTATTTT. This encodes CSVEMGQGFTDTQYF.

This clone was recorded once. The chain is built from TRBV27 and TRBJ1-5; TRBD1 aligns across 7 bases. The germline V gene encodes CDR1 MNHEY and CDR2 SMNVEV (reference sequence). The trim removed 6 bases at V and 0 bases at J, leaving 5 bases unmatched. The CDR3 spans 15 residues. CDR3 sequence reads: CASRPTGSSNQPQHF. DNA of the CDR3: TGTGCCAGCAGACCGACAGGGTCTAGCAATCAGCCCCAGCATTTT.

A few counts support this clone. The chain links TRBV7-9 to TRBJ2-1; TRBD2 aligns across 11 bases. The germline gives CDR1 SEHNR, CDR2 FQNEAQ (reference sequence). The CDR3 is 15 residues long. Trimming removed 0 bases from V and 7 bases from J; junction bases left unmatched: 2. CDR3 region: CASSLASGRGNEQFF. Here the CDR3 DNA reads TGTGCCAGCAGCTTAGCTAGCGGGAGGGGAAATGAGCAGTTCTTC.

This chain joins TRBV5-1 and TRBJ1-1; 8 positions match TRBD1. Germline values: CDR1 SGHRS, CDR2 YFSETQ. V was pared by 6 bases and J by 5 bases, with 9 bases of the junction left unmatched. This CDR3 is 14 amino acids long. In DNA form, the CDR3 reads TGCGCCAGCAAATCAGGACAGGGTAGTACTGAAGCTTTCTTT. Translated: CASKSGQGSTEAFF.

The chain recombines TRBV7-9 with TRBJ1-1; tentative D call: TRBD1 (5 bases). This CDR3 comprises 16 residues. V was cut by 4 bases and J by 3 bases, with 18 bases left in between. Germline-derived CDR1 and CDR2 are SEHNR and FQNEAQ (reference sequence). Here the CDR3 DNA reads TGTGCCAGCAGCTCCCCCCGGGGGATGGGGGACACTGAAGCTTTCTTT. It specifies CASSSPRGMGDTEAFF.

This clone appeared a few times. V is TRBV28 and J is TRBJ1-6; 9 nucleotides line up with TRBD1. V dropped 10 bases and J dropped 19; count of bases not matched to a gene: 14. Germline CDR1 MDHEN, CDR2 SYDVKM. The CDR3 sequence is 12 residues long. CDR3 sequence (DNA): TGTGCCATCGGGACAGGGAAGGGTGGGGAGCACTTT. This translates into CAIGTGKGGEHF.

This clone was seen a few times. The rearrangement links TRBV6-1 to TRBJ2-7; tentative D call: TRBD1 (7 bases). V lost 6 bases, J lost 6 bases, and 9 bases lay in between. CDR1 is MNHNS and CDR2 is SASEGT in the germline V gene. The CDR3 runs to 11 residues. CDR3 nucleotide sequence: TGTGCCAGCAGCCAGGGGGGCGAGCAGTACTTC. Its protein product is CASSQGGEQYF.

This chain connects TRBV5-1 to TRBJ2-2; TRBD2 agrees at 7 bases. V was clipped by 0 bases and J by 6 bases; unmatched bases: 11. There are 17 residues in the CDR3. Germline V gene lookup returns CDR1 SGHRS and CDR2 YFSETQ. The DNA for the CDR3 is TGCGCCAGCAGCTTGGTTAAGGCGGGAGACTGGTCCGGGGAGCTGTTTTTT. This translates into CASSLVKAGDWSGELFF.

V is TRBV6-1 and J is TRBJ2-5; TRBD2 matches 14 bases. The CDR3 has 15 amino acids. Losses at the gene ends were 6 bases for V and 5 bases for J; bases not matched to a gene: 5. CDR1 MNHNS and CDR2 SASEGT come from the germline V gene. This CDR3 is CASRGTSGRWETQYF. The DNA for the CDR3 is TGTGCCAGCAGGGGGACTAGCGGGAGATGGGAGACCCAGTACTTC.

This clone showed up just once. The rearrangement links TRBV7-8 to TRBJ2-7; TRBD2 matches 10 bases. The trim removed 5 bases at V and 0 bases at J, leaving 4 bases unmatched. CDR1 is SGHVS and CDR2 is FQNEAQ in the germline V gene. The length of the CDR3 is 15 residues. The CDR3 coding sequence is TGTGCCAGCAGCCCGGGACTAGCGAACTCCTACGAGCAGTACTTC. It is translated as CASSPGLANSYEQYF.

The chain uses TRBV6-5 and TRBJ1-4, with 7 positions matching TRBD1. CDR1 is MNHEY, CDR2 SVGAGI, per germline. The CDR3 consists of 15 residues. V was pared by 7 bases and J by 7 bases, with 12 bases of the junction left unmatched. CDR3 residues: CASTLRQGGLEKLFF. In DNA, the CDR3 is TGTGCCAGCACTCTTAGACAGGGCGGTCTTGAAAAACTGTTTTTT.

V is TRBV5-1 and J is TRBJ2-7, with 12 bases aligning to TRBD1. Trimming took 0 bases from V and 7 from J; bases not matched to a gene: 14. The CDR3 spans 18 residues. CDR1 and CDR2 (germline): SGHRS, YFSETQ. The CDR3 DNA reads TGCGCCAGCAGCTTGGCCTCACTCTGGGACAGGGGGCGCCGAGAGCAGTACTTC. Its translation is CASSLASLWDRGRREQYF.

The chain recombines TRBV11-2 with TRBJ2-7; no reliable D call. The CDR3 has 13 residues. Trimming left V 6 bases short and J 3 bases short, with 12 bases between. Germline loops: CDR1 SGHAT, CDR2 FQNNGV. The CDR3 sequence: CASSPGSHYEQYF. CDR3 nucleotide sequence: TGTGCCAGCAGTCCTGGTAGCCACTACGAGCAGTACTTC.